The entry that follows covers one T cell receptor beta chain sequence. The antigen is undetermined. CDR3 length: 11 residues. The germline V gene encodes CDR1 WNHNN and CDR2 SYGVQD (reference sequence). The germline V and J ends were trimmed by 7 bases and 4 bases, with 6 bases remaining between them. Method: immunoSEQ multiplex PCR; TCRdb's copy keeps in-frame clones and lacks some. This table holds about 45,000 clones, 85% to 90% found once. The data originate from a study of T cell clones after liver transplantation. The study, taken as a whole, reports: A larger donor-reactive than third-party decline suggested partial antigen-specific deletion.

The chain employs TRBV10-1 and TRBJ2-3; D is unresolved. This TCR was sampled from a human patient who received a liver transplant. Some of these T cells may belong to the graft donor. The sequencing used CD4+ T cells from blood, collected 24 months after liver transplant. The CDR3 bases are TGCGCCAGCAACGGTCCAGATACGCAGTATTTT. It yields the protein CASNGPDTQYF.